Listed below are T cell receptor beta chains from one sample, sequenced in a study of cytomegalovirus exposure and HLA in healthy donors. Generated by immunoSEQ multiplex PCR, the TCRdb table keeps only in-frame clones and is missing some. The sample lists about 150,000 clones; approximately 80% were seen once. Sequenced: PBMCs. The receptors derive from a man aged 25 to 40 in good health and CMV-seronegative. Each CDR3 is given with its conserved first and last residue. D genes are given only for firm matches. Rows may omit the clone size; those that give it use once, few, many or a size class.

>once|TRBV7-2|TRBJ2-7|TRBD1
CASRGTGEDEQYF
TGTGCCAGCAGGGGGACAGGGGAGGACGAGCAGTACTTC
>.|TRBV28|TRBJ2-1|TRBD1
CASSLPRDRGLINEQFF
TGTGCCAGCAGTTTACCTCGGGACAGGGGACTTATCAATGAGCAGTTCTTC
>.|TRBV19|TRBJ1-3|.
CASSMLQSSGNTIYF
TGTGCCAGTAGTATGCTACAGAGCTCTGGAAACACCATATATTTT
>few|TRBV5-8|TRBJ1-1|TRBD1
CASRRTGATEAFF
TGTGCCAGCAGGCGGACAGGGGCCACTGAAGCTTTCTTT
>once|TRBV4-2|TRBJ2-2|TRBD2
CASSQEGLAGNTGELFF
TGTGCCAGCAGCCAAGAAGGGCTAGCGGGGAACACCGGGGAGCTGTTTTTT
>.|TRBV9|TRBJ1-3|.
CASSATGTGNTIYF
TGTGCCAGCAGCGCTACCGGGACTGGAAACACCATATATTTT
>.|TRBV9|TRBJ2-3|.
CASSVGPQQYF
TGTGCCAGCAGCGTAGGGCCCCAGCAGTATTTT
>many|TRBV4-3|TRBJ2-6|.
CASSHWGDRSSGANVLTF
TGCGCCAGCAGCCATTGGGGGGACCGCAGCTCTGGGGCCAACGTCCTGACTTTC
>.|TRBV27|TRBJ2-7|TRBD2
CASRGTSGFEQYF
TGTGCCAGCAGAGGTACTAGCGGCTTCGAGCAGTACTTC
>.|TRBV6-6|TRBJ1-2|.
CASSHRETGYGYTF
TGTGCCAGCAGTCACAGGGAGACTGGCTATGGCTACACCTTC
>once|TRBV11-2|TRBJ2-3|.
CASSLVSTTDTQYF
TGTGCCAGCAGCTTAGTTTCTACCACAGATACGCAGTATTTT
>.|TRBV6-4|TRBJ1-2|TRBD1
CASTKQGNGYTF
TGTGCCAGCACCAAACAGGGGAACGGCTACACCTTC
>.|TRBV6-5|TRBJ2-7|TRBD1
CASTRQGGPYEQYF
TGTGCCAGCACCAGACAGGGGGGCCCCTACGAGCAGTACTTC
>.|TRBV5-1|TRBJ2-5|.
CASSLAQGVLEQYF
TGCGCCAGCAGCTTGGCCCAGGGCGTTTTAGAGCAGTACTTC
>.|TRBV9|TRBJ1-4|TRBD1
CASSAYLDRAHEKLFF
TGTGCCAGCAGCGCTTACCTGGACAGGGCCCATGAAAAACTGTTTTTT
>.|TRBV18|TRBJ2-7|TRBD1
CASSPFDRGRTEQYF
TGTGCCAGCTCACCTTTCGACAGGGGGAGGACCGAGCAGTACTTC
>.|TRBV5-1|TRBJ2-1|TRBD2
CASSLETSGTIYNEQFF
TGCGCCAGCAGCTTGGAGACTAGCGGGACCATCTACAATGAGCAGTTCTTC
>.|TRBV7-8|TRBJ1-1|.
CASSLLTENTEAFF
TGTGCCAGCAGCTTATTGACTGAGAACACTGAAGCTTTCTTT
>.|TRBV27|TRBJ2-7|.
CASSLFPSYASYEQYF
TGTGCCAGCAGTTTATTCCCCTCGTACGCCTCCTACGAGCAGTACTTC
>.|TRBV5-1|TRBJ2-1|TRBD2
CASSLAGEVNEQFF
TGCGCCAGCAGCTTAGCGGGAGAGGTTAATGAGCAGTTCTTC
>.|TRBV29-1|TRBJ1-1|TRBD1
CSVDVTGGITEAFF
TGCAGCGTTGACGTAACAGGGGGCATAACTGAAGCTTTCTTT
>.|TRBV18|TRBJ1-1|TRBD1
CASSYPGQGSEAFF
TGTGCCAGCTCTTACCCGGGACAGGGCTCTGAAGCTTTCTTT
>few|TRBV5-6|TRBJ2-3|.
CASSYPGLEADTQYF
TGTGCCAGCAGCTACCCGGGCCTGGAGGCAGATACGCAGTATTTT
>.|TRBV11-3|TRBJ2-1|.
CASSLAGVSNEQFF
TGTGCCAGCAGCTTAGCGGGAGTTAGCAATGAGCAGTTCTTC
>.|TRBV5-1|TRBJ2-5|TRBD2
CASSSGLAGAQTQYF
TGCGCCAGCAGCTCCGGACTAGCGGGAGCACAGACCCAGTACTTC
>.|TRBV5-1|TRBJ2-3|.
CASRNLWLGLSTDTQYF
TGCGCCAGCCGAAACCTTTGGTTGGGACTGAGCACAGATACGCAGTATTTT
>.|TRBV27|TRBJ2-2|TRBD2
CASSFGLAGAGELFF
TGTGCCAGCAGCTTCGGACTAGCGGGGGCCGGGGAGCTGTTTTTT
>.|TRBV7-9|TRBJ2-7|.
CSSSHGKGTTYEQYF
TGTTCCAGCAGCCACGGGAAGGGAACAACCTACGAGCAGTACTTC
>.|TRBV28|TRBJ1-1|.
CASVRENTEAFF
TGTGCCAGCGTGAGGGAGAACACTGAAGCTTTCTTT
>.|TRBV14|TRBJ2-7|.
CASRPRPTPHLPRLHPPYEQYF
TGTGCCAGCAGACCGCGACCAACTCCTCACCTTCCAAGACTACATCCACCCTACGAGCAGTACTTC
>.|TRBV6-5|TRBJ1-2|.
CASSYSGSRGTYGYTF
TGTGCCAGCAGTTACTCCGGATCTAGGGGTACTTATGGCTACACCTTC
>.|TRBV28|TRBJ2-2|TRBD1
CASRPRTGGTGELFF
TGTGCCAGCAGACCCCGGACAGGGGGGACCGGGGAGCTGTTTTTT
>few|TRBV2|TRBJ1-2|.
CASSRSYLGYTF
TGTGCCAGCAGCCGGTCCTACTTAGGCTACACCTTC
>.|TRBV28|TRBJ1-4|.
CASSSAGAGNEKLFF
TGTGCCAGCAGTTCAGCAGGGGCTGGTAATGAAAAACTGTTTTTT
>.|TRBV2|TRBJ1-1|TRBD1
CASSVRDRAMGEAFF
TGTGCCAGCAGTGTCCGGGACAGAGCGATGGGTGAAGCTTTCTTT
>.|TRBV7-2|TRBJ1-4|TRBD1
CASSPGQGHEKLFF
TGTGCCAGCAGTCCGGGACAGGGGCACGAAAAACTGTTTTTT
>.|TRBV4-2|TRBJ2-7|TRBD2
CASSQEISGSYEQYF
TGTGCCAGCAGCCAAGAGATCAGCGGGAGCTACGAGCAGTACTTC
>.|TRBV7-2|TRBJ2-7|.
CASSPLGASYEQYF
TGTGCCAGCAGCCCGCTTGGGGCCTCCTACGAGCAGTACTTC
>.|TRBV30|TRBJ2-5|TRBD2
CAWLAGSETQYF
TGTGCCTGGCTAGCGGGTTCGGAGACCCAGTACTTC